This T cell receptor beta chain comes out of a study of Ad26.COV2.S vaccination and SARS-CoV-2 variants. This CDR3 region has 11 residues. The germline CDR1 and CDR2 sequences are SQVTM and ANQGSEA. The V end was cut by 7 bases, the J end by 3 bases, with 6 bases between. Regarding treatment: 15 to 20 received Ad26.COV2.S at low or high dose, single or two shots; roughly 5 received placebo; per-sample allocation not given. Specimens were obtained on day 63 following the first vaccine or placebo injection. This table comes from immunoSEQ multiplex PCR, and its TCRdb copy is limited to in-frame clones, with some not included. The sample consists of about 400,000 clones, 70% to 90% of them appearing once. This clone was picked up one time.

Sequencing used peripheral blood, obtained in a trial of Ad26.COV2.S vaccine versus placebo. V and J are TRBV29-1 and TRBJ2-2, with D hard to call. The sequence was obtained from a person between 18 and 59 years old who received the Ad26.COV2.S COVID-19 vaccine or a placebo. CDR3 amino acids: CSAQDTGELFF. The CDR3 DNA reads as TGCAGCGCGCAAGACACCGGGGAGCTGTTTTTT.